This T cell receptor beta chain was captured by sequencing in a study of T cell responses to AZD1222 COVID-19 vaccine. Libraries were prepared by immunoSEQ multiplex PCR; TCRdb keeps only in-frame clonotypes and omits some of them. There are tens of thousands of clones in the sample; around nine tenths occur only once, and approximately 7.3% lies in the top ten. Between the trimmed V and J ends, which lost 5 bases and 3 bases, there was a span of 10 bases. This CDR3 is 13 amino acids long. Looked up from germline, CDR1 is PRHDT and CDR2 is FYEKMQ (reference sequence). The source is an adult in good health. This sequence joins TRBV13 and TRBJ1-2, with D hard to call. The sequencing here drew on peripheral blood, taken on day 0 of AZD1222 vaccination. The CDR3 loop is CASSQSDDYGYTF. The CDR3 nucleotides are TGTGCCAGCAGCCAAAGCGATGACTATGGCTACACCTTC.